Sequencing of this T cell receptor beta chain was carried out in a study of human T cells and chemical hapten exposure. Via MiXCR, TCRdb re-called the RACE reads, giving one row per CDR3 protein. The sample includes about 110,000 distinct CDR3 sequences, 12% seen only once; the top ten take around 1.7%. This CDR3 comprises 17 residues. Germline CDR1 is SGHNT and CDR2 is YYREEE (reference sequence). V was cut by 4 bases and J by 1 base, with 20 bases left in between. Time point specified: pre-sensitization, week 0. Treatment described: therapeutic diphenylcyclopropenone sensitization with weekly scalp DPC. Unfractionated whole blood yielded the extracted total RNA. Study-level findings and limits: The number of TCRs over 1 in 1000 frequency stayed unchanged after DPC. Expanded TCRs clustered into significantly more large CDR3 similarity groups than controls, the analysis revealed.

This clonotype has just a few counts. Its antigen is still unknown. The rearrangement uses TRBV5-4 and TRBJ2-5; D could derive from TRBD1 or TRBD2 (6 bases each). The origin of this receptor is a woman in her forties or fifties with alopecia areata. Some clones in this sample may be carry-over from other donors' samples. The material was whole blood, obtained in connection with sensitization to the hapten diphenylcyclopropenone (DPC). The CDR3 nucleotides are TGTGCCAGCAGCCCCCCTCCGGGGGCCCGTATCCAAGAGACCCAGTACTTC. It yields the protein CASSPPPGARIQETQYF. The full variable domain, in which reference TRBV5-4 and TRBJ2-5 provide the parts outside the CDR3, is ETGVTQSPTHLIKTRGQQVTLRCSSQSGHNTVSWYQQALGQGPQFIFQYYREEENGRGNFPPRFSGLQFPNYSSELNVNALELDDSALYLCASSPPPGARIQETQYFGPGTRLLVL.